This is a list of T cell receptor beta chains from one sample in a study of tumor-infiltrating lymphocytes in primary liver carcinoma. TCRdb fed the multiplex PCR reads into MiXCR, producing one record per CDR3 protein. Seen here are around 170,000 distinct CDR3 sequences, 50% to 75% observed once, and the top ten hold approximately 67%. Sequencing was carried out using peripheral blood. These receptors all come from a man aged 40-49 years with primary liver carcinoma and hepatitis B virus infection. CDR3s include the opening cysteine and the closing phenylalanine or tryptophan. The order of the fields is clone size, J gene, D gene, V gene, CDR3 protein, CDR3 DNA. A D gene is named only where the DNA matches it firmly. A row's size may be missing; if present it is once, few, many or a size class.

clone_size: once
j_call: TRBJ2-1
d_call: TRBD2
v_call: TRBV11-2
cdr3_aa: CASRLLAGALNEQFF
cdr3_nt: TGTGCCAGCAGGCTGCTAGCGGGAGCTTTAAATGAGCAGTTCTTC

clone_size: many
j_call: TRBJ1-1
d_call: -
v_call: TRBV29-1
cdr3_aa: CSVGGARDIMNTEAFF
cdr3_nt: TGCAGCGTTGGTGGGGCCAGGGACATTATGAACACTGAAGCTTTCTTT

clone_size: -
j_call: TRBJ2-1
d_call: -
v_call: TRBV5-4
cdr3_aa: CTSSLGGLAPYNEQFF
cdr3_nt: TGTACCAGCAGCTTGGGGGGACTCGCACCCTACAATGAGCAGTTCTTC

clone_size: -
j_call: TRBJ2-5
d_call: TRBD2
v_call: TRBV12-3/TRBV12-4
cdr3_aa: CASSLALGGQETQYF
cdr3_nt: TGTGCCAGCAGTTTAGCCCTGGGGGGGCAAGAGACCCAGTACTTC

clone_size: few
j_call: TRBJ2-2
d_call: TRBD2
v_call: TRBV6-5
cdr3_aa: CASSYLRGGTSEANTGELFF
cdr3_nt: TGTGCCAGCAGTTACTTGAGAGGTGGGACTAGCGAAGCGAACACCGGGGAGCTGTTTTTT

clone_size: -
j_call: TRBJ2-7
d_call: -
v_call: TRBV12-3/TRBV12-4
cdr3_aa: CASSLSVYEQYF
cdr3_nt: TGTGCCAGCAGTTTATCTGTCTACGAGCAGTACTTC

clone_size: -
j_call: TRBJ2-7
d_call: TRBD1
v_call: TRBV5-6
cdr3_aa: CASSRGRQGISYEQYF
cdr3_nt: TGTGCCAGCAGCCGAGGGCGACAGGGGATCTCCTACGAGCAGTACTTC

clone_size: -
j_call: TRBJ2-7
d_call: -
v_call: TRBV13
cdr3_aa: CASSFYREVHEQYF
cdr3_nt: TGTGCCAGCAGCTTTTACAGGGAGGTCCACGAGCAGTACTTC

clone_size: -
j_call: TRBJ2-5
d_call: -
v_call: TRBV11-2
cdr3_aa: CASSHMFPQETQYF
cdr3_nt: TGTGCCAGCAGTCACATGTTCCCACAAGAGACCCAGTACTTC

clone_size: few
j_call: TRBJ1-2
d_call: -
v_call: TRBV4-2
cdr3_aa: CASSQVGDAANYGYTF
cdr3_nt: TGTGCCAGCAGCCAAGTAGGCGACGCCGCCAACTATGGCTACACCTTC

clone_size: -
j_call: TRBJ2-2
d_call: -
v_call: TRBV28
cdr3_aa: CASRRNRGLNTGELFF
cdr3_nt: TGTGCCAGCAGGCGAAACAGGGGACTGAACACCGGGGAGCTGTTTTTT

clone_size: -
j_call: TRBJ2-1
d_call: -
v_call: TRBV12-3/TRBV12-4
cdr3_aa: CASSLAGNSYNEQFF
cdr3_nt: TGTGCCAGCAGTTTAGCAGGGAATAGCTACAATGAGCAGTTCTTC

clone_size: few
j_call: TRBJ1-4
d_call: -
v_call: TRBV12-3/TRBV12-4
cdr3_aa: CASTSRTVNANEKLFF
cdr3_nt: TGTGCCAGCACATCTCGGACAGTGAATGCTAATGAAAAACTGTTTTTT

clone_size: once
j_call: TRBJ2-4
d_call: TRBD1
v_call: TRBV11-2
cdr3_aa: CSSSFDDMTGTKNIQYF
cdr3_nt: TGTTCCAGCAGCTTTGATGACATGACAGGGACCAAAAACATTCAGTACTTC

clone_size: few
j_call: TRBJ2-5
d_call: -
v_call: TRBV6-6
cdr3_aa: CASSYQSDRETQYF
cdr3_nt: TGTGCCAGCAGTTATCAATCGGATCGAGAGACCCAGTACTTC

clone_size: once
j_call: TRBJ2-3
d_call: TRBD2
v_call: TRBV11-1
cdr3_aa: CASSSIRGGRPQYF
cdr3_nt: TGTGCCAGCAGCTCGATCCGGGGGGGTCGGCCCCAGTATTTT

clone_size: -
j_call: TRBJ2-2
d_call: -
v_call: TRBV10-2
cdr3_aa: CASSEWVAGELFF
cdr3_nt: TGCGCCAGCAGTGAGTGGGTAGCGGGGGAGCTGTTTTTT

clone_size: once
j_call: TRBJ2-1
d_call: TRBD2
v_call: TRBV6-1
cdr3_aa: CASSGMTRLADEQFF
cdr3_nt: TGTGCCAGCAGTGGTATGACAAGACTAGCTGATGAGCAGTTCTTC

clone_size: -
j_call: TRBJ2-3
d_call: -
v_call: TRBV10-3
cdr3_aa: CAIRSQTTDTQYF
cdr3_nt: TGTGCCATCAGGAGCCAAACCACAGATACGCAGTATTTT

clone_size: -
j_call: TRBJ2-1
d_call: TRBD1
v_call: TRBV7-8
cdr3_aa: CASSVRDREYNEQFF
cdr3_nt: TGTGCCAGCAGCGTCCGGGACAGGGAATACAATGAGCAGTTCTTC

clone_size: -
j_call: TRBJ1-4
d_call: TRBD1
v_call: TRBV11-2
cdr3_aa: CASSSLCLQGSAEKLFF
cdr3_nt: TGTGCCAGCAGCTCTTTGTGCTTACAGGGGTCGGCTGAAAAACTGTTTTTT

clone_size: once
j_call: TRBJ2-5
d_call: -
v_call: TRBV10-3
cdr3_aa: CAIANIADAKSQYF
cdr3_nt: TGTGCCATCGCGAACATAGCGGACGCGAAGTCCCAGTACTTC

clone_size: -
j_call: TRBJ2-5
d_call: -
v_call: TRBV28
cdr3_aa: CANIPLGGNQETQYF
cdr3_nt: TGTGCCAACATCCCACTTGGGGGGAACCAAGAGACCCAGTACTTC

clone_size: many
j_call: TRBJ2-7
d_call: TRBD1
v_call: TRBV11-2
cdr3_aa: CASSDKKQGYEQYF
cdr3_nt: TGTGCCAGCAGCGACAAGAAACAGGGGTACGAGCAGTACTTC

clone_size: -
j_call: TRBJ1-3
d_call: -
v_call: TRBV6-2/TRBV6-3
cdr3_aa: CASSYGDTIYF
cdr3_nt: TGTGCCAGCAGTTATGGGGACACCATATATTTT

clone_size: -
j_call: TRBJ2-7
d_call: -
v_call: TRBV6-5
cdr3_aa: CASSEGASLYF
cdr3_nt: TGTGCCAGCAGTGAAGGGGCTAGTCTCTACTTC

clone_size: many
j_call: TRBJ2-6
d_call: -
v_call: TRBV4-1
cdr3_aa: CASSQDKARGANVLTF
cdr3_nt: TGCGCCAGCAGCCAAGATAAGGCCCGAGGGGCCAACGTCCTGACTTTC

clone_size: -
j_call: TRBJ2-6
d_call: -
v_call: TRBV5-5
cdr3_aa: CASSTKYSYGANVLTF
cdr3_nt: TGTGCCAGCAGCACCAAGTATAGCTACGGGGCCAACGTCCTGACTTTC

clone_size: -
j_call: TRBJ2-7
d_call: TRBD2
v_call: TRBV10-3
cdr3_aa: CAVGTSGAYEQYF
cdr3_nt: TGTGCCGTCGGGACTAGCGGGGCGTACGAGCAGTACTTC

clone_size: few
j_call: TRBJ2-3
d_call: -
v_call: TRBV7-9
cdr3_aa: CASSLPSTDTQYF
cdr3_nt: TGTGCCAGCAGTTTACCTAGCACAGATACGCAGTATTTT

clone_size: few
j_call: TRBJ2-1
d_call: TRBD2
v_call: TRBV6-5
cdr3_aa: CASSLLAGGWNEQFF
cdr3_nt: TGTGCCAGCAGCCTCCTAGCGGGAGGTTGGAATGAGCAGTTCTTC

clone_size: -
j_call: TRBJ2-6
d_call: -
v_call: TRBV12-3/TRBV12-4
cdr3_aa: CASSSDRVGGANILTF
cdr3_nt: TGTGCCAGCAGTTCCGACAGGGTAGGCGGGGCCAACATCCTGACTTTC

clone_size: -
j_call: TRBJ1-2
d_call: TRBD1
v_call: TRBV6-5
cdr3_aa: CVSSTGTGGTISGYTF
cdr3_nt: TGTGTCAGCAGTACCGGGACAGGGGGCACTATTTCCGGCTACACCTTC